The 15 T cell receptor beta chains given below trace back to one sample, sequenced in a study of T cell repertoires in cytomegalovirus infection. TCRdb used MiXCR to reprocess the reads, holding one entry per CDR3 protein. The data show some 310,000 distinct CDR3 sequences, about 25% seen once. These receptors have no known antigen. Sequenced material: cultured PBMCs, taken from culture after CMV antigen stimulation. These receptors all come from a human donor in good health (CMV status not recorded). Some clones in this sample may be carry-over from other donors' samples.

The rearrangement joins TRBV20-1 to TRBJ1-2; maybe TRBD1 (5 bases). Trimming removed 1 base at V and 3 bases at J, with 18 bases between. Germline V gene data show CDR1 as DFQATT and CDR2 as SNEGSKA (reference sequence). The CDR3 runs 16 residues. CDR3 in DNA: TGCAGTGCTAGAGGAACCGGGACGCCGGCAGACTATGGCTACACCTTC. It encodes CSARGTGTPADYGYTF.

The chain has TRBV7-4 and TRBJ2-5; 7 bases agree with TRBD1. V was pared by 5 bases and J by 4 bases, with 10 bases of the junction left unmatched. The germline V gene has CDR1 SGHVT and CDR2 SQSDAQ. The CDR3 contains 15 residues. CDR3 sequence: CASSPGTVVPETQYF. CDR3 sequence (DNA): TGTGCCAGCAGCCCCGGGACAGTAGTCCCAGAGACCCAGTACTTC.

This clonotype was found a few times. Here the CDR3 reads CASSPGGLTDTQYF. CDR3 bases: TGTGCCAGCAGCCCAGGTGGACTCACAGATACGCAGTATTTT. This chain connects TRBV7-9 to TRBJ2-3; D is possibly TRBD2 (5 bases). V was pared by 5 bases and J by 2 bases, with 11 bases between. Germline V gives CDR1 SEHNR, CDR2 FQNEAQ (reference sequence). The length of the CDR3 is 14 residues.

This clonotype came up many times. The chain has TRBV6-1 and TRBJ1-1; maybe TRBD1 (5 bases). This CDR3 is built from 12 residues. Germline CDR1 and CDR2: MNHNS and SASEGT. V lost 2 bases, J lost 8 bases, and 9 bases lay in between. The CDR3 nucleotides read TGTGCCAGCAGTGAATGGGGCGGCGAAGCTTTCTTT. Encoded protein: CASSEWGGEAFF.

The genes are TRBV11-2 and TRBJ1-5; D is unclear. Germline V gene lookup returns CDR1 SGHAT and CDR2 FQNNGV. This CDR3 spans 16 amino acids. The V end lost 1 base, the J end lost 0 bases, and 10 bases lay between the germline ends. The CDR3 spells CASSLVLVHSNQPQHF. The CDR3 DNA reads TGTGCCAGCAGCTTAGTTTTAGTCCATAGCAATCAGCCCCAGCATTTT.

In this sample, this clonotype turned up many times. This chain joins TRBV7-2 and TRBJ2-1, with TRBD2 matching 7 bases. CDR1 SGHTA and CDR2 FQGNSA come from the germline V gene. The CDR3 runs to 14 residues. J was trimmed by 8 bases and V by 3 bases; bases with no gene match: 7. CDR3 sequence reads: CASSFQGSGDEQFF. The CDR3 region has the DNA TGTGCCAGCAGCTTTCAGGGCAGCGGGGATGAGCAGTTCTTC.

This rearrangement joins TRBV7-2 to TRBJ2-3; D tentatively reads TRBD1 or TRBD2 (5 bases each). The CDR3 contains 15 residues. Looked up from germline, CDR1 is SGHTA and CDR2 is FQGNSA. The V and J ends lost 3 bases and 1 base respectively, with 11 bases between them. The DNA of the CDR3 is TGTGCCAGCAGCTTCCGGGACGCACGCACAGATACGCAGTATTTT. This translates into CASSFRDARTDTQYF.

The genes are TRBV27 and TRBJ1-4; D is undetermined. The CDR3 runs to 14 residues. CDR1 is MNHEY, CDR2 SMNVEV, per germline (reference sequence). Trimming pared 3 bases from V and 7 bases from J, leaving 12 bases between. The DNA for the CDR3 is TGTGCCAGCAGTTTCACAGCCTCGGGTGAAAAACTGTTTTTT. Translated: CASSFTASGEKLFF.

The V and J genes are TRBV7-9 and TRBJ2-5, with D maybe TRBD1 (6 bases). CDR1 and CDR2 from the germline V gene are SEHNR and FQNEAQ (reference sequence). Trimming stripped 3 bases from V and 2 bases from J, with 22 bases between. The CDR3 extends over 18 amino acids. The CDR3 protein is CASSFAGAGIYYQETQYF. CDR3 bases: TGTGCCAGCAGCTTCGCAGGGGCCGGAATTTATTATCAAGAGACCCAGTACTTC. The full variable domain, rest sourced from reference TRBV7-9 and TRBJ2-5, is DTGVSQNPRHKITKRGQNVTFRCDPISEHNRLYWYRQTLGQGPEFLTYFQNEAQLEKSRLLSDRFSAERPKGSFSTLEIQRTEQGDSAMYLCASSFAGAGIYYQETQYFGPGTRLLVL.

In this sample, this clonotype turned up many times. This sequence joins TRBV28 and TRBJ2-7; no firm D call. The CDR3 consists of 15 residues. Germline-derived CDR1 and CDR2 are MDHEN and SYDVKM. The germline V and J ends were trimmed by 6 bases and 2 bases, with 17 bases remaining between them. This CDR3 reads CASSPPLATTYEQYV. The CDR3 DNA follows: TGTGCCAGCAGCCCCCCCTTGGCAACTACCTACGAGCAGTACGTC.

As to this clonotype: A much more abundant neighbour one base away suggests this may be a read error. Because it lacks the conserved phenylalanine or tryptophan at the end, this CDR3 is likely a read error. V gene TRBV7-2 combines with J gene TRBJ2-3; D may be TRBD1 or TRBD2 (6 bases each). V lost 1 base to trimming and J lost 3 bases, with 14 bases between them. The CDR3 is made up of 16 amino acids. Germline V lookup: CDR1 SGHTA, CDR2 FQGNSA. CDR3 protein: CASSLDPGGKTDTQYL. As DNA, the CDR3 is TGTGCCAGCAGCTTAGACCCCGGGGGCAAAACAGATACGCAGTATCTT.

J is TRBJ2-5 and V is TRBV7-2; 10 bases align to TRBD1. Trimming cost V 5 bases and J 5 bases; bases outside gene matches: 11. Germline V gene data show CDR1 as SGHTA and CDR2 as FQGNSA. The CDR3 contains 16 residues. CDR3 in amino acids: CASSLGDRGLRETQYF. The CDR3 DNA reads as TGTGCCAGCAGCCTAGGTGACAGGGGGCTACGGGAGACCCAGTACTTC.

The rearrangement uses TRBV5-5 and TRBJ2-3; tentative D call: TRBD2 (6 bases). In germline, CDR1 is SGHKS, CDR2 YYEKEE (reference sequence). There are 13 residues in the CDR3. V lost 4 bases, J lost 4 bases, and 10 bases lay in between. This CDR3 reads CASSRLGPDTQYF. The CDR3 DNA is TGTGCCAGCAGCCGACTAGGGCCAGATACGCAGTATTTT.

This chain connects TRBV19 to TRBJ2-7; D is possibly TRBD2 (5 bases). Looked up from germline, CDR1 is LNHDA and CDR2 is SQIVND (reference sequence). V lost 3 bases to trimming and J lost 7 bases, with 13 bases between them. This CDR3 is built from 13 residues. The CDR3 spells CASSMSHGGEQYF. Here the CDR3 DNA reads TGTGCCAGTAGTATGTCTCATGGCGGGGAGCAGTACTTC.

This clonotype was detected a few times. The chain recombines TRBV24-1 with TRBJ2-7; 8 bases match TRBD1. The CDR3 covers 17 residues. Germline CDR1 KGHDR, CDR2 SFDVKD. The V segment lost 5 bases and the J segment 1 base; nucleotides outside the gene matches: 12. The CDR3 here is CATSGWAGTGISYEQYF. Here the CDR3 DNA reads TGTGCCACCAGTGGGTGGGCCGGGACAGGAATTTCCTACGAGCAGTACTTC.